Below, one TCR beta chain is given with its context. The antigen is not known. UMIs bearing a 6-nucleotide sample barcode were added through template switching. TCRalpha and TCRbeta cDNA went through nested PCRs of roughly 16 and 10 cycles, two in total. TCRdb re-analyzed the 5' RACE reads; it lists each CDR3 protein once, without DNA. This sample lists approximately 340,000 distinct CDR3 sequences; its ten largest clones have around 2%. This specimen comes from a study of monozygotic twins with inflammatory bowel disease. Study-wide findings and caveats: IBD patients showed reduced TCRbeta diversity (inverse Simpson) versus healthy co-twins.

CDR1 is SGHDN and CDR2 is FVKESK in the germline V gene. This CDR3 is built from 15 residues. The chain has TRBV14 and TRBJ2-7. The clonotype was recovered from a human donor with ulcerative colitis or Crohn's disease, or a healthy co-twin of an affected twin (not recorded which). Source material: blood. CDR3 sequence: CASSQGTRSSYEQYF.